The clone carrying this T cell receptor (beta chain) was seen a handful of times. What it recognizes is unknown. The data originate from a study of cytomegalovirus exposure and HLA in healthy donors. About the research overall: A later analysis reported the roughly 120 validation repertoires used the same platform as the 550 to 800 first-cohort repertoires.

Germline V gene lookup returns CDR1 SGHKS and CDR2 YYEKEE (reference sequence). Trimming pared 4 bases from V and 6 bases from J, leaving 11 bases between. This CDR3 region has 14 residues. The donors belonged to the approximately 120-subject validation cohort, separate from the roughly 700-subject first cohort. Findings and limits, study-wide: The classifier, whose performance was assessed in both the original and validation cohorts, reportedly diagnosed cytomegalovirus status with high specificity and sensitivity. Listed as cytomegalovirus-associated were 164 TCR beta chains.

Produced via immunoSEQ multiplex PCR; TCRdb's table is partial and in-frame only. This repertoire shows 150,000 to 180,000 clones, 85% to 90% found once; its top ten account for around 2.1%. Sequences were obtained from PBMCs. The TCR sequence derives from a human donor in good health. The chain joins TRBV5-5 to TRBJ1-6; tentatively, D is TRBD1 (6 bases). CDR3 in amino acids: CASSNDRSNSPLHF. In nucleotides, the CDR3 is TGTGCCAGCAGCAACGACAGGTCTAATTCACCCCTCCACTTT.